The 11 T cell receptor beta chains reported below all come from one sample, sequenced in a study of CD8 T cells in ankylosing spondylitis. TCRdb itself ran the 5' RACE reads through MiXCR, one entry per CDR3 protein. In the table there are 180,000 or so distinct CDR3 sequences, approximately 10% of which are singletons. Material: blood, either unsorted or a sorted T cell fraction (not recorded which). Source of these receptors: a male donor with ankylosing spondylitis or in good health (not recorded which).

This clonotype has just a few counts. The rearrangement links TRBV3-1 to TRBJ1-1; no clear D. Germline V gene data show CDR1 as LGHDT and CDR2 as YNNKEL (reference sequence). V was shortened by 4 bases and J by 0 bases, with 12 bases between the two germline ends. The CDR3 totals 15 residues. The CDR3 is CASSPPTVMNTEAFF. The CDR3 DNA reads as TGTGCCAGCAGCCCCCCGACGGTCATGAACACTGAAGCTTTCTTT. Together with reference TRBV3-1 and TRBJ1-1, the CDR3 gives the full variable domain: DTAVSQTPKYLVTQMGNDKSIKCEQNLGHDTMYWYKQDSKKFLKIMFSYNNKELIINETVPNRFSPKSPDKAHLNLHINSLELGDSAVYFCASSPPTVMNTEAFFGQGTRLTVV.

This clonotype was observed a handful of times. The CDR3 DNA sequence: TGTGCCAGCAGCTTAGATTGGGGGGACCCCTACGAGCAGTACTTC. This codes for CASSLDWGDPYEQYF. The chain recombines TRBV11-2 with TRBJ2-7, with TRBD2 as a possible D gene (6 bases). Per the germline V gene, CDR1 is SGHAT and CDR2 is FQNNGV. The ends were cut back, 0 bases at V and 2 bases at J, with 11 bases in the middle. This CDR3 is built from 15 residues.

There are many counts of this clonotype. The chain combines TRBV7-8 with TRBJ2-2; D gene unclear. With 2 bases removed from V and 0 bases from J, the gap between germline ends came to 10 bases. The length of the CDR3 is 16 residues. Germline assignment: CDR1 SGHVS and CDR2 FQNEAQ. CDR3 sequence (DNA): TGTGCCAGCAGCTTAAACGGCGCCGCGAACACCGGGGAGCTGTTTTTT. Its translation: CASSLNGAANTGELFF.

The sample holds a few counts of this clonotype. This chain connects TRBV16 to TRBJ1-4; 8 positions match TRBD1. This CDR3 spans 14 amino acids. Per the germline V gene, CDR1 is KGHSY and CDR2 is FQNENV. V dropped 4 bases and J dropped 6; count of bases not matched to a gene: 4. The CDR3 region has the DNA TGTGCCAGCAGCCCTCGGACAGGGTATGAAAAACTGTTTTTT. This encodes CASSPRTGYEKLFF.

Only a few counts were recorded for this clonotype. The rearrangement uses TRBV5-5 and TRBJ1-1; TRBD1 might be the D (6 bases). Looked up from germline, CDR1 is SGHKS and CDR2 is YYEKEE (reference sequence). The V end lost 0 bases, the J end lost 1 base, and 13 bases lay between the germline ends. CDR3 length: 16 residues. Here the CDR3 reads CASSLDIGQKNTEAFF. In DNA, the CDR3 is TGTGCCAGCAGCTTGGATATCGGACAGAAGAACACTGAAGCTTTCTTT.

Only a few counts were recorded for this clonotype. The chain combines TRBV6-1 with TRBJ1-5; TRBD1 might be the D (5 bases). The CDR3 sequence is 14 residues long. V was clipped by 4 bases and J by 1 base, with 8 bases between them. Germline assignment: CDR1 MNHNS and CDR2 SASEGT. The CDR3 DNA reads TGTGCCAGCAGTGTCGGGACCAGCAATCAGCCCCAGCATTTT. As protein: CASSVGTSNQPQHF.

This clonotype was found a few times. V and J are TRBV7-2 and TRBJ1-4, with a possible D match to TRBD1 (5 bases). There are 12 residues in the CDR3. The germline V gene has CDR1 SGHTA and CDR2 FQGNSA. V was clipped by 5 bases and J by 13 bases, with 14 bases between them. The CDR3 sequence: CASSRGGGGLFF. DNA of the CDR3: TGTGCCAGCAGCCGGGGGGGTGGGGGACTGTTTTTT. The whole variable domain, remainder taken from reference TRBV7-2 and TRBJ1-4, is GAGVSQSPSNKVTEKGKDVELRCDPISGHTALYWYRQSLGQGLEFLIYFQGNSAPDKSGLPSDRFSAERTGGSVSTLTIQRTQQEDSAVYLCASSRGGGGLFFGSGTQLSVL.

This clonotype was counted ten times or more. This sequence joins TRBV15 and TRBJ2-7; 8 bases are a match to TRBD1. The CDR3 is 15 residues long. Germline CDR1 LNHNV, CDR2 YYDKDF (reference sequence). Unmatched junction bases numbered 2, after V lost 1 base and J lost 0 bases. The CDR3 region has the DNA TGTGCCACCAGCAGAGCCGGGACAGGCTCCTACGAGCAGTACTTC. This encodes CATSRAGTGSYEQYF.

As DNA, the CDR3 is TGTGCCAGCAGTTCTGAAGGGGGCTTAGGCGGCTACACCTTC. Residues: CASSSEGGLGGYTF. The chain recombines TRBV2 with TRBJ1-2; the match to TRBD1 covers 7 bases. The V segment lost 5 bases and the J segment 8 bases; nucleotides outside the gene matches: 11. Looked up from germline, CDR1 is SNHLY and CDR2 is FYNNEI. The CDR3 contains 14 residues. Full variable domain (remainder filled in from reference TRBV2 and TRBJ1-2): EPEVTQTPSHQVTQMGQEVILRCVPISNHLYFYWYRQILGQKVEFLVSFYNNEISEKSEIFDDQFSVERPDGSNFTLKIRSTKLEDSAMYFCASSSEGGLGGYTFGSGTRLTVV.

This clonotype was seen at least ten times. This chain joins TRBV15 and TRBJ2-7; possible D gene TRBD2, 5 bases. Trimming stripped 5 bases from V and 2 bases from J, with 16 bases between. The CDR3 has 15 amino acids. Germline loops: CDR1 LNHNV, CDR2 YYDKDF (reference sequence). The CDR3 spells CATSGASSATYEQYF. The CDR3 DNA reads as TGTGCCACCAGCGGCGCGAGTAGCGCGACCTACGAGCAGTACTTC. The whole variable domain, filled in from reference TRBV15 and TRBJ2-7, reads DAMVIQNPRYQVTQFGKPVTLSCSQTLNHNVMYWYQQKSSQAPKLLFHYYDKDFNNEADTPDNFQSRRPNTSFCFLDIRSPGLGDTAMYLCATSGASSATYEQYFGPGTRLTVT.

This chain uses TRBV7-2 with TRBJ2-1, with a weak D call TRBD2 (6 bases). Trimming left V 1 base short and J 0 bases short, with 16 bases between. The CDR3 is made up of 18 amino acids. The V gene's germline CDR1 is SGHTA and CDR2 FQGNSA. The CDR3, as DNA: TGTGCCAGCAGCTTAGGGACTAATTTTTTGGGCTCCTACAATGAGCAGTTCTTC. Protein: CASSLGTNFLGSYNEQFF.